The 6 T cell receptor beta chains given below trace back to one sample, sequenced in a study of blood T cell repertoires in COVID-19. Sequenced by immunoSEQ multiplex PCR; TCRdb stores in-frame clones only, minus some. Of 70,000 to 100,000 clones listed, more than 80% are singletons. Sequencing was performed on peripheral blood. Source of these receptors: a human donor in a cohort sampled during active COVID-19.

The chain has TRBV28 and TRBJ2-7; D perhaps matches TRBD2 (5 bases). The CDR3 is 12 amino acids. Trimming stripped 6 bases from V and 6 bases from J, with 12 bases between. Germline loops: CDR1 MDHEN, CDR2 SYDVKM. CDR3: CASSSDGVEQYF. CDR3 bases: TGTGCCAGCAGCTCCGACGGGGTCGAGCAGTACTTC.

A few counts support this clone. The DNA of the CDR3 is TGTGCCAGCAGCCTTTCACAGATGAACACTGAAGCTTTCTTT. The encoded protein is CASSLSQMNTEAFF. The chain has TRBV28 and TRBJ1-1; D is uncertain. The ends were cut back, 6 bases at V and 0 bases at J, with 11 bases in the middle. The length of the CDR3 is 14 residues. Germline V gene sequence: CDR1 MDHEN, CDR2 SYDVKM.

This chain connects TRBV11-2 to TRBJ2-7, with no clear D. The germline gives CDR1 SGHAT, CDR2 FQNNGV. The CDR3 totals 15 residues. V dropped 4 bases and J dropped 0 bases, with 13 bases sitting between them. CDR3 sequence reads: CASSYLPSVSYEQYF. CDR3 nucleotides: TGTGCCAGCAGCTACCTGCCTAGTGTCTCCTACGAGCAGTACTTC.

This clone was detected once. The chain uses TRBV11-2 and TRBJ2-7, with D tentatively TRBD2 (6 bases). Germline CDR1 and CDR2: SGHAT and FQNNGV. This CDR3 is built from 13 residues. V dropped 1 base and J dropped 8 bases, with 12 bases sitting between them. CDR3 nucleotide sequence: TGTGCCAGCAGCTTAGCCCGGGAGTCGCAGCAGTACTTC. It yields the protein CASSLARESQQYF.

The V call is TRBV5-1, the J call TRBJ2-2, with a tentative D call TRBD1 (5 bases). This CDR3 is 15 amino acids long. The V end lost 0 bases, the J end lost 5 bases, and 11 bases lay between the germline ends. Per germline, CDR1 SGHRS and CDR2 YFSETQ. The CDR3 loop reads CASSLDPGKTGELFF. In DNA form, the CDR3 reads TGCGCCAGCAGCTTGGACCCAGGGAAAACCGGGGAGCTGTTTTTT.

The V and J genes are TRBV9 and TRBJ1-1, with 8 bases fitting TRBD1. Germline lookup yields CDR1 SGDLS and CDR2 YYNGEE. The CDR3 length is 15 residues. The V and J ends lost 2 bases and 4 bases, in that order; junction bases with no gene match: 7. This chain's CDR3 is CASSVFSGGRTEAFF. The CDR3 region has the DNA TGTGCCAGCAGCGTCTTTTCAGGGGGCCGCACTGAAGCTTTCTTT.